The TCR beta chain under discussion was sequenced for a study of cytomegalovirus exposure and HLA in healthy donors. Findings and limits, study-wide: Later, TCR association rates were found to vary by HLA locus, highest for DRB1 and lowest for HLA-C.

With respect to this clone: Its antigen is unknown.

The CDR3 is 16 amino acids. CDR1 is MNHNS, CDR2 SASEGT, per germline. The PCR had 60 Vbeta and 13 Jbeta primers. Here immunoSEQ multiplex PCR was the method, and the copy in TCRdb shows in-frame clones only, minus some. The profile shows some 130,000 clones, roughly 82% of them singletons. This receptor was taken from a boy aged 10-17 years in good health and CMV-seronegative. The genes are TRBV6-1 and TRBJ2-5; TRBD1 matches 8 bases. Gene TRBJ2-7 matches the end of the DNA better, so the J call may be wrong. The sequenced material came from PBMCs. The DNA of the CDR3 is TGTGCCAGCAGTGAGTACGCTGGACAGGGTGTCTACGAGCAGTACTTC. Residues: CASSEYAGQGVYEQYF.